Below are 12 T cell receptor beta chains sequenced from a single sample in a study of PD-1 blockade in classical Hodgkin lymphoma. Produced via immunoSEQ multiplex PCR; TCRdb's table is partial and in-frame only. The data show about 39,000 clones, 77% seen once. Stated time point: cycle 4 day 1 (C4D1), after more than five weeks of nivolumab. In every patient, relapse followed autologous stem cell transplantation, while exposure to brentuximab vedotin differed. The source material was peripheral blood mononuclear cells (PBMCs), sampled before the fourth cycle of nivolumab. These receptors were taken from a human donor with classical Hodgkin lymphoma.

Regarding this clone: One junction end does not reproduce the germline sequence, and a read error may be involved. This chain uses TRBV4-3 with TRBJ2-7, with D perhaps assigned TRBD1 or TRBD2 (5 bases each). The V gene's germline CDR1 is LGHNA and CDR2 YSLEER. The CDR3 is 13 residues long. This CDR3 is CAGSPRDGYEQYF. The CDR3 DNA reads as TGCGCCGGCAGCCCCCGGGACGGATACGAGCAGTACTTC.

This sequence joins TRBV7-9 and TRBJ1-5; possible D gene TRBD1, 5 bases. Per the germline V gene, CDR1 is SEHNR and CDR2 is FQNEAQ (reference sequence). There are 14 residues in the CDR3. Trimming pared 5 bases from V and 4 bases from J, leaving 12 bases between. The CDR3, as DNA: TGTGCCAGCAGCCCAGGGCTGGGGAATCAGCCCCAGCATTTT. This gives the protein CASSPGLGNQPQHF. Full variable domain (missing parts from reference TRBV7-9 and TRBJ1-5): DTGVSQNPRHKITKRGQNVTFRCDPISEHNRLYWYRQTLGQGPEFLTYFQNEAQLEKSRLLSDRFSAERPKGSFSTLEIQRTEQGDSAMYLCASSPGLGNQPQHFGDGTRLSIL.

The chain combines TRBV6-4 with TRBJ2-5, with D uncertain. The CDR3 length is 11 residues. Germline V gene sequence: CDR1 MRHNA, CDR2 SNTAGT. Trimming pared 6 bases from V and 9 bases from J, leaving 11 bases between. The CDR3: CASSPGWAQYF. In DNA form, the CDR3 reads TGTGCCAGCAGCCCTGGGTGGGCCCAGTACTTC.

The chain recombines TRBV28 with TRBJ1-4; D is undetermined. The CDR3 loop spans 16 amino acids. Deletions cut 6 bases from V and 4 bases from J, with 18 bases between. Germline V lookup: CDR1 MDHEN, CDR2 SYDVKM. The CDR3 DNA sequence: TGTGCCAGCAGCCTTGCCTCCGGCACTTATAATGAAAAACTGTTTTTT. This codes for CASSLASGTYNEKLFF.

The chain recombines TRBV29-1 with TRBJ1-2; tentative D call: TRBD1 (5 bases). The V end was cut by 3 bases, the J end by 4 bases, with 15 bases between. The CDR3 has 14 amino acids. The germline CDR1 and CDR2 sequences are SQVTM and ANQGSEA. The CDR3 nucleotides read TGCAGCGTTGATCGGGCAGGGAAGGCCTATGGCTACACCTTC. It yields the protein CSVDRAGKAYGYTF.

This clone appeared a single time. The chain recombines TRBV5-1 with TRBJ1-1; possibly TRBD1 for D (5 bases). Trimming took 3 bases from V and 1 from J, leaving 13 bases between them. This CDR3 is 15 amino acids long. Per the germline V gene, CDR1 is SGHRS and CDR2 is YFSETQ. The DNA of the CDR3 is TGCGCCAGCAGCTGGGGCCTCATGGGGAACACTGAAGCTTTCTTT. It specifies CASSWGLMGNTEAFF.

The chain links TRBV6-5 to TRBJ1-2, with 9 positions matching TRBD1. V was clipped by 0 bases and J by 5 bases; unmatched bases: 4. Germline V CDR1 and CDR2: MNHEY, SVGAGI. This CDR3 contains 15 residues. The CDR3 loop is CASSYSGTGRYGYTF. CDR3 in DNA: TGTGCCAGCAGTTACTCGGGGACAGGGCGATATGGCTACACCTTC.

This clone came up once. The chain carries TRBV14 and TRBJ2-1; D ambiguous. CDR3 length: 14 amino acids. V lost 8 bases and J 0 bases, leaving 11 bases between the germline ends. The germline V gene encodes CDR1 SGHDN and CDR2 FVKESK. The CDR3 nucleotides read TGTGCCAGCCAGTTATCGAGCTCCTACAATGAGCAGTTCTTC. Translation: CASQLSSSYNEQFF.

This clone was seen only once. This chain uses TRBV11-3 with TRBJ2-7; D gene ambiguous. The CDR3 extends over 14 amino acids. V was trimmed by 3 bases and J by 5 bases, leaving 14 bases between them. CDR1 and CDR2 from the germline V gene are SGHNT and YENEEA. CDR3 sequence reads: CASSLGRGSHEQYF. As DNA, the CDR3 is TGTGCCAGCAGCTTGGGAAGAGGATCCCACGAGCAGTACTTC.

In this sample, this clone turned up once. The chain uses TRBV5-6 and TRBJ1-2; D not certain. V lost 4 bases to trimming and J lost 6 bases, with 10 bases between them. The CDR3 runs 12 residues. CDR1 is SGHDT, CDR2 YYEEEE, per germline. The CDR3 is CASSADVNGYTF. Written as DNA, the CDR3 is TGTGCCAGCAGCGCCGACGTTAATGGCTACACCTTC. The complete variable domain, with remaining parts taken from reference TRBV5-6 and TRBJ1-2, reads DAGVTQSPTHLIKTRGQQVTLRCSPKSGHDTVSWYQQALGQGPQFIFQYYEEEERQRGNFPDRFSGHQFPNYSSELNVNALLLGDSALYLCASSADVNGYTFGSGTRLTVV.

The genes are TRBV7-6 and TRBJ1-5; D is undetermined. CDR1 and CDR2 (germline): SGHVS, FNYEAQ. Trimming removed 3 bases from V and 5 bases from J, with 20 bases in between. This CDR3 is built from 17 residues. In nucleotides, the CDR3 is TGTGCCAGCAGCTTCGGAGAGGCGACTGGGTATGATCAGCCCCAGCATTTT. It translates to CASSFGEATGYDQPQHF.

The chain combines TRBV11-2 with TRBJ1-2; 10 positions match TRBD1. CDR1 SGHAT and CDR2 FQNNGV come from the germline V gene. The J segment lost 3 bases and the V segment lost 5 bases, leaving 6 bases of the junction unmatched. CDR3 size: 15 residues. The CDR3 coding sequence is TGTGCCAGCAGCCTCAGACAGGGGGCGGACTATGGCTACACCTTC. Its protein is CASSLRQGADYGYTF.